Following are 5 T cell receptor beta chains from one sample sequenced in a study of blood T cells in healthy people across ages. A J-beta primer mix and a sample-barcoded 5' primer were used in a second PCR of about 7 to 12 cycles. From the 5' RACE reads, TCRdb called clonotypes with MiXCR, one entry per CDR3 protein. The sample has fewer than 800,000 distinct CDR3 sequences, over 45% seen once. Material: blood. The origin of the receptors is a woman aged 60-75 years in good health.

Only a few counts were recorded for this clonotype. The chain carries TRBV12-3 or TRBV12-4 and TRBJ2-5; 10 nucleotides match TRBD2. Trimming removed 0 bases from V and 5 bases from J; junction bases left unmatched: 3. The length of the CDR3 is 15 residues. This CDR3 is CASSLALAGVETQYF. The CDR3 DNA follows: TGTGCCAGCAGTTTAGCCCTAGCGGGAGTGGAGACCCAGTACTTC.

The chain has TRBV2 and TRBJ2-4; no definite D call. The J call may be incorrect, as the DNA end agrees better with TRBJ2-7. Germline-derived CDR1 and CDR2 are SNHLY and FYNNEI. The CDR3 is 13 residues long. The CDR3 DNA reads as TGTGCCAGCAGTGAATCCCCTTCGACCGAGCAGTACTTC. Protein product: CASSESPSTEQYF.

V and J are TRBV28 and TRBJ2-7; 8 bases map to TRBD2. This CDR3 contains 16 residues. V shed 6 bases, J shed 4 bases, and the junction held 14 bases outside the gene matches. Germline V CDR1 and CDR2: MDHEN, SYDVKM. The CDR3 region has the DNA TGTGCCAGCAGGTCAGCGGGAGCGGGGGCTTGGTACGAGCAGTACTTC. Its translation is CASRSAGAGAWYEQYF.

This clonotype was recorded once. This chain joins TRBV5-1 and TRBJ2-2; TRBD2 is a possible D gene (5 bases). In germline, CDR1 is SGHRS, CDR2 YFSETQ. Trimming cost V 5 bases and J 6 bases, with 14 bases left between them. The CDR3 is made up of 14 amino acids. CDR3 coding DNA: TGCGCCAGCAGTTCCGGGGTTCCCCCCGGGGAGCTGTTTTTT. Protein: CASSSGVPPGELFF.

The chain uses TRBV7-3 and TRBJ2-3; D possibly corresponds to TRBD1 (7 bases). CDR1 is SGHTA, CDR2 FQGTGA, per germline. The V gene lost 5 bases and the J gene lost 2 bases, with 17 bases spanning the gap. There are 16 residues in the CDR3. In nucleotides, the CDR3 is TGTGCCAGCAGCCAAATTGGGGGGACAGACACAGATACGCAGTATTTT. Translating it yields CASSQIGGTDTDTQYF.